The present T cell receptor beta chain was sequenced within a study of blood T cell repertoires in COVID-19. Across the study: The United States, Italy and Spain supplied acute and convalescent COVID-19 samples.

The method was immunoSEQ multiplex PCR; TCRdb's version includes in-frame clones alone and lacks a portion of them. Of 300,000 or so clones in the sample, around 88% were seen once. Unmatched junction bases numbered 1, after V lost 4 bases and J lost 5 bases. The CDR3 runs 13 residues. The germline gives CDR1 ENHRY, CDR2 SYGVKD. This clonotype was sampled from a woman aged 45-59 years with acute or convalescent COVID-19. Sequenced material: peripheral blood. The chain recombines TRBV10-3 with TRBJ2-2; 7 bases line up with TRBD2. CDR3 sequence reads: CAISGGGTGELFF. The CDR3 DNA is TGTGCCATCAGTGGGGGGGGTACCGGGGAGCTGTTTTTT.